This T cell receptor beta chain emerged from a study of Graves' ophthalmopathy and Graves' hyperthyroidism listed by TCRdb under 2018. For the wider study: Peripheral blood was collected at initial diagnosis, before any treatment. TCR beta repertoire signatures were used to distinguish Graves' ophthalmopathy from Graves' hyperthyroidism and to predict progression to ophthalmopathy. In total, 135 blood samples were TCR-sequenced: fewer than 50 ophthalmopathy, some 75 hyperthyroidism and approximately 17 hyperthyroidism-to-ophthalmopathy patients. To explore V-J signatures distinguishing ophthalmopathy from hyperthyroidism, a discovery set of 100 patients (fewer than 45 ophthalmopathy, roughly 56 stable hyperthyroidism) was enrolled. An independent validation cohort was composed of about 20 hyperthyroidism patients and roughly 16 patients who later progressed from hyperthyroidism to ophthalmopathy. In about six hyperthyroidism patients, the T-cell repertoires found in thyroid tissue were compared with those found in blood. Following sampling, methimazole starting at 30 mg daily was administered to hyperthyroidism patients, and high-dose intravenous methylprednisolone was administered to ophthalmopathy patients. The paper as a whole reports these results and caveats: Ophthalmopathy was separated from stable hyperthyroidism by the 13-signature model with about 88% sensitivity and 81% to 83% specificity in cross-validation and with 80%/75% in the test set. In validation, the model predicted ophthalmopathy progression with 70.59% sensitivity and around 72% specificity; some 13 predicted patients were CT-confirmed with GO in a median of approximately 6.5 months. No statistical method was used to predetermine the sample size, and group allocation was not hidden from the investigators. Among expanded thyroid clonotypes with frequency above 0.001, most also showed up in blood, which suggests that blood repertoires may reflect the thyroid immune response.

For repertoire sequencing, TCR beta CDR3 regions were amplified from RNA transcripts. A first-round RT-PCR used HTBI primers with the Qiagen OneStep RT-PCR kit, followed by a second-round multiplex PCR, size selection and purification. The libraries underwent paired-end sequencing with 100 bp reads on an Illumina HiSeq2000. Turning to the authors' computational methods: SOAPnuke was used to process the reads, removing any read that contained adapters or uncalled bases, had a mean Phred below 15, or lacked an exact match to the constant primer or identifier. COPE v1.2.5 was used to merge the high-quality paired reads. Unique nucleotide sequences were defined as clonotypes and aligned to IMGT TRB V, D and J references using MiTCR v1.1. The analysis was limited to V-J combinations with a frequency above 0.0001, which together covered approximately 99% of repertoires. A TCR clonal expansion and chaos score per V-J combination was defined as the ratio of F50 clonal expansion to chaos observed in the TCRdist matrix. Welch's t-statistics and random forest were used to reduce the features to about 14 V-J combinations, which were then used as input to a naive Bayes classifier. The similarity between thyroid and blood repertoires was quantified using the Morisita-Horn index. The public reads were quality trimmed at Q25 with fastp and then assembled into clones with MiXCR by TCRdb, keeping productive beta chains. Each entry is one CDR3 protein sequence, shown with its most common DNA and genes. TCRdb, rather than the study authors, made the V and J calls. The sample table contains 600,000 to 700,000 distinct CDR3 sequences; only one count was recorded for about 41% of them. Of the sample, about 3.3% falls within the top ten clones.

The germline V gene gives CDR1 as SQVTM and CDR2 as ANQGSEA. The V end gives up 6 bases and the J end 6 bases, leaving 12 bases in the junction not matched to a gene. From cysteine to phenylalanine, the CDR3 is 14 amino acids long. Only the CDR3 region is kept as DNA, spanning 42 bases read in frame from base 1. Patients with ophthalmopathy had moderately to severely active disease, with a Clinical Activity Score of 3 or more, a NOSPECS grade of 4 or more, and a disease duration of less than 3 months. Patients were excluded if they had other autoimmune diseases, uncontrolled infections, pregnancy or lactation. Clinical symptoms, serum thyroxine, TRAb, thyroid ultrasound and orbital computed tomography were used for diagnosis. Using Ficoll-Paque density gradient centrifugation, PBMCs were isolated from approximately 11 ml of fresh peripheral blood. Trizol reagent was used to extract the total RNA, and its quality was then checked on an Agilent 2100 Bioanalyzer.

A note on this clonotype: Its antigen is not yet known. No quality values exist for individual bases; no much larger clone is one base distant.

This receptor was taken from an adult man with Graves' ophthalmopathy. The chain was built from TRBV29-1 and TRBJ1-1; 8 middle bases align to TRBD1. The sequencing input was peripheral blood. The CDR3 protein is CSVVGQGSLAEAFF. The sequence in DNA is TGCAGCGTGGTTGGACAGGGTTCTCTCGCTGAAGCTTTCTTT.